This T cell receptor (beta chain) came from a study of CD8 T cells in Susac syndrome. The V gene's germline CDR1 is SQVTM and CDR2 ANQGSEA. Trimming pared 7 bases from V and 0 bases from J, leaving 12 bases between. The CDR3 has 14 residues. RNA in amounts of 0.5 to 1 ug was reverse transcribed with random hexamers. Across 54 Vbeta and 13 Jbeta, immunoSEQ multiplex PCR amplified TCR beta CDR3. In TCRdb, the immunoSEQ multiplex PCR reads were re-called with MiXCR into one record per CDR3 protein. Counted here are roughly 200,000 distinct CDR3 sequences, more than 90% occurring once; the ten biggest clones make up approximately 0.09%. Sequencing of TCR beta was undertaken in CD8+ and CD4+ T cells derived from blood. TEMRA cells were FACS-enriched, and CD8+ and CD4+ T cells were isolated negatively.

Sequenced material: CD4+ T cells from PBMCs. The source is a human donor with multiple sclerosis. The chain combines TRBV29-1 with TRBJ2-2; D gene ambiguous. This CDR3 reads CSARIGPNTGELFF. The CDR3 DNA sequence: TGCAGCGCGAGAATCGGTCCGAACACCGGGGAGCTGTTTTTT.